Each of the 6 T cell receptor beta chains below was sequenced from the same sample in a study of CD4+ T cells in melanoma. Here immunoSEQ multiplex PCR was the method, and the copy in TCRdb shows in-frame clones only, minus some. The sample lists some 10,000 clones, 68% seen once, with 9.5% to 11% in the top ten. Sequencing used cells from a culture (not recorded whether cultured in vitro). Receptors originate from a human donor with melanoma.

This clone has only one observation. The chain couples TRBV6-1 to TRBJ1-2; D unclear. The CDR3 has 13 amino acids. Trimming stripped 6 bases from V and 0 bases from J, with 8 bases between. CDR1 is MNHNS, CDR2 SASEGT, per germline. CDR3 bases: TGTGCCAGCAGAACCGCCGCTAACTATGGCTACACCTTC. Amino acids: CASRTAANYGYTF.

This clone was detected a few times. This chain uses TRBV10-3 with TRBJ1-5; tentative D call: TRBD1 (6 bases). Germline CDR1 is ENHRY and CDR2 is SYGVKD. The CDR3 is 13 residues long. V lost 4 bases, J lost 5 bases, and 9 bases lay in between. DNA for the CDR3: TGTGCCATCAGTGGAGGGGGACATCAGCCCCAGCATTTT. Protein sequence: CAISGGGHQPQHF.

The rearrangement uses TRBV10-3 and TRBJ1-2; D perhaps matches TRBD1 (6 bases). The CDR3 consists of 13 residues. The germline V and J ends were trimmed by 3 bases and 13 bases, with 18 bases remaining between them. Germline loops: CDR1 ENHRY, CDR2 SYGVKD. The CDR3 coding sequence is TGTGCCATCAGTGATGGGGGCACTGAACGGGTCACCTTC. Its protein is CAISDGGTERVTF.

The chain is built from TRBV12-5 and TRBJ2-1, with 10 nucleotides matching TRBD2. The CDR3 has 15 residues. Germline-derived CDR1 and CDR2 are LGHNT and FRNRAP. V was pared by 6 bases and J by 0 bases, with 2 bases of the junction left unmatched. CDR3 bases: TGTGCTAGTGGAGCGGGGGGGAGCTCCTACAATGAGCAGTTCTTC. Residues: CASGAGGSSYNEQFF.

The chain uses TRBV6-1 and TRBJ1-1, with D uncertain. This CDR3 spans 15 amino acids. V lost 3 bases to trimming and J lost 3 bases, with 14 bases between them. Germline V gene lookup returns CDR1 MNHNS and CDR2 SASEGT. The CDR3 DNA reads TGTGCCAGCAGTGAGATGGCAGCCCTTGACACTGAAGCTTTCTTT. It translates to CASSEMAALDTEAFF.

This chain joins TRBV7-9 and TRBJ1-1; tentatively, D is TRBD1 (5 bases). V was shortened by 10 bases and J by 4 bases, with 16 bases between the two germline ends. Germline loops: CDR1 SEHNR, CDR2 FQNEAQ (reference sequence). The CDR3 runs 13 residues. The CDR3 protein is CATTPGGSTEAFF. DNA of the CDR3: TGTGCCACCACCCCCGGGGGGAGCACTGAAGCTTTCTTT.